This T cell receptor beta chain was recovered during a study of blood T cell repertoires in COVID-19. Study information: Acute and convalescent COVID-19 samples came from the United States, Italy and Spain. In each case, the material was cDNA or gDNA derived from T cells, B-cell-depleted T cells, or PBMCs.

In the authors' methods: Researchers report that nucleated cell counts were estimated from reference gene primer amplification. Sequencing used immunoSEQ multiplex PCR; TCRdb keeps in-frame clones, though not all of them. V, J and clone size derive from that table, while D and trimming were established from the DNA sequence. In the table there are roughly 200,000 clones, 80% to 90% of which are singletons. This clone was seen once. Germline-derived CDR1 and CDR2 are SGHVS and FNYEAQ. V gave up 5 bases and J gave up 0 bases, with 5 bases separating them. The CDR3 covers 14 residues. The rearrangement joins TRBV7-6 to TRBJ2-6; D is undetermined. Sequenced input: peripheral blood. This clonotype originated in a woman of 80 years or more with active or convalescent COVID-19. The CDR3 loop is CASSVISGANVLTF. In DNA form, the CDR3 reads TGTGCCAGCAGCGTCATCTCTGGGGCCAACGTCCTGACTTTC.